This T cell receptor beta chain came from a study of OX40 agonist ivuxolimab in advanced cancers. Sequencing used immunoSEQ multiplex PCR; TCRdb keeps in-frame clones, though not all of them. The data show around 50,000 clones, 85% to 90% seen once. Germline V gene lookup returns CDR1 MNHNS and CDR2 SASEGT. The CDR3 is made up of 14 amino acids. V was trimmed by 1 base and J by 8 bases, leaving 14 bases between them. The source is an adult with an advanced solid tumor such as melanoma, head and neck, liver or kidney cancer. V is TRBV6-1 and J is TRBJ1-2; possibly TRBD1 for D (5 bases). This material consisted of CD4+ or CD8+ T cells sorted from blood, taken in a trial of the OX40 agonist ivuxolimab. The CDR3, as DNA: TGTGCCAGCAGTGAAGGAGGGGCGCTTCCCGGCTACACCTTC. It encodes CASSEGGALPGYTF.